The clone carrying this T cell receptor (beta chain) occurred once. In the authors' methods: Amplified reference gene primers provided the basis for estimating nucleated cell counts. Here immunoSEQ multiplex PCR was the method, and the copy in TCRdb shows in-frame clones only, minus some. D and trimming come from the DNA, and the V and J calls and clone size come from that table. The data show tens of thousands of clones, around nine tenths seen once. This record belongs to a study of blood T cell repertoires in COVID-19. The overall study: Sites across the United States, Italy and Spain contributed samples from acute and convalescent COVID-19. PBMCs, B-cell-depleted T cells, or T cells were the source of the cDNA or gDNA that made up the material.

Losses at the gene ends were 4 bases for V and 5 bases for J; bases not matched to a gene: 3. Germline V gene sequence: CDR1 SNHLY, CDR2 FYNNEI. The length of the CDR3 is 13 residues. J is TRBJ2-5 and V is TRBV2; 8 bases align to TRBD2. The sample comprised peripheral blood. This receptor was taken from a human donor in a cohort sampled during active COVID-19. The donor label of this sample is uncertain. CDR3 sequence (DNA): TGTGCCAGCAGTGCCCTAGCGGGCGAGACCCAGTACTTC. Translating gives CASSALAGETQYF.